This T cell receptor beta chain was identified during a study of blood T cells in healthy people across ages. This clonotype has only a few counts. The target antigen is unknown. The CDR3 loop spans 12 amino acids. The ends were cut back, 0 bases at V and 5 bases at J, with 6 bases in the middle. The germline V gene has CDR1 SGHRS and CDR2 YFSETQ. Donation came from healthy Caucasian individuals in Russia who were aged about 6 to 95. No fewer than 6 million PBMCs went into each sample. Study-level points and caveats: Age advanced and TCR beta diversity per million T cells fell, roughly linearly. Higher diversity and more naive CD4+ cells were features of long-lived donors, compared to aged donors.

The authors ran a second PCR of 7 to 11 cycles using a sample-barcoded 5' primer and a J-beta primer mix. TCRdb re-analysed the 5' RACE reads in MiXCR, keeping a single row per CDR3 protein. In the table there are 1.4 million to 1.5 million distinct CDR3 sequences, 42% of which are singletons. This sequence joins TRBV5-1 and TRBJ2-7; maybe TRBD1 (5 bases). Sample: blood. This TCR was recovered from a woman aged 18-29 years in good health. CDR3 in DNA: TGCGCCAGCAGCTTGGAGGGGAACGAGCAGTACTTC. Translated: CASSLEGNEQYF. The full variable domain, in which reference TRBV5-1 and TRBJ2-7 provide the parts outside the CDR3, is KAGVTQTPRYLIKTRGQQVTLSCSPISGHRSVSWYQQTPGQGLQFLFEYFSETQRNKGNFPGRFSGRQFSNSRSEMNVSTLELGDSALYLCASSLEGNEQYFGPGTRLTVT.